This T cell receptor beta chain was identified during a study of blood T cells in healthy people across ages. Background on the study: T cells yielded about one barcoded beta molecule per two cells through template switching.

Donors were healthy Caucasian individuals from Russia aged roughly 6 to 100. Of note for this clonotype: Its antigen is as yet unknown.

Combining a sample-barcoded 5' primer with a J-beta primer mix, a second PCR ran for roughly 7 to 12 cycles. MiXCR, applied by TCRdb to the 5' RACE reads, yields one record per CDR3 protein. The sample has fewer than 2,000,000 distinct CDR3 sequences; 30% to 40% are singletons. Broader study findings: The long-lived group displayed more naive CD4+ cells, plus higher diversity, than the aged donors did. Per million T cells, TCR beta diversity dropped about linearly as age rose.

The ends were cut back, 3 bases at V and 6 bases at J, with 20 bases in the middle. Germline loops: CDR1 MNHEY, CDR2 SMNVEV (reference sequence). This CDR3 comprises 16 residues. This sequence was found in a young woman in good health. The specimen sequenced was blood. The chain couples TRBV27 to TRBJ1-2; D remains unclear. The CDR3 protein is CASSFRPERPGDGYTF. In nucleotides, the CDR3 is TGTGCCAGCAGTTTCCGTCCGGAACGTCCCGGGGATGGCTACACCTTC.